This TCR beta chain was obtained from a study of blood T cell repertoires in COVID-19 (dated by TCRdb to the early 2020s). A note on the overall study: Samples from collaborators originated in the United States, Italy and Spain and spanned both the acute and convalescent phases of COVID-19. Sample metadata almost always included a de-identified subject ID, COVID-19 status, age in years and sex. The material from the prospective study consisted of cDNA or gDNA derived from T cells, B-cell-depleted T cells, or PBMCs. Samples came from the ongoing ImmuneRACE study (first 160 participants) plus 1,254 subjects from 6 global collaborators. Subjects who had been exposed to COVID-19, were actively infected with it, or had recovered from it provided the deeply sampled blood TCRbeta repertoires that made up the dataset. A freely available public database, intended as a resource for researchers studying the immune response to SARS-CoV-2, is where the repertoires were released. Where available, HLA class I and class II types were taken from metadata supplied by the sample provider and were not determined by assay-based typing. Overall study results and their limits: The amount of clinical and demographic metadata varied by source and participant and was provided uncurated.

Points on this clone: The antigen this receptor binds is unknown. Per-nucleotide qualities are absent, and no much larger clonotype sits a single base away.

The immunoSEQ Assay, a bias-controlled multiplex PCR, was used to amplify TCRbeta CDR3 regions from genomic DNA. The authors' pipeline ran thus. The number of nucleated cells in each sample was estimated by amplification of reference gene primers within the assay. To quantify the absolute abundance of each unique TCRbeta CDR3 rearrangement, sequence reads were collapsed and filtered. Productive Simpson clonality was computed per sample as the square root of Simpson's diversity index over productive rearrangements. Imported from immuneACCESS, the table was reduced by TCRdb to in-frame sequences with V and J called. These copies leave out some clones; in studies compared against another copy, an unresolved V gene accounts for under half, and the cause of the remainder is not known. The V and J calls and clone size were taken over from that table, and D and trimming were inferred from the DNA. The sample table holds about 160,000 clones, of which 80% to 90% were seen once. The ten top clones hold 3.5% to 4% of the sample.

Samples from volunteer blood donors who had recovered from COVID-19 were contributed by a second Seattle source. Collaborating institutions collected whole blood in K2EDTA tubes following their own protocols. Collaborator samples were shipped for TCRbeta analysis as frozen whole blood, isolated PBMCs, or DNA extracted from either sample type. Per the germline V gene (reference sequence), LGHDT is the CDR1 and YNNKEL is the CDR2. Including the terminal cysteine and phenylalanine, the CDR3 comprises 15 residues. The DNA shown is the 45-base CDR3, in frame from base 1. Unmatched junction bases come to 3, with V trimmed by 0 bases and J by 4 bases.

The TCR sequence derives from a woman aged 60-75 years who had recovered from COVID-19. Sequenced input: peripheral blood. Rearrangement joined TRBV3-1 (or the pseudogene TRBV3-2) to TRBJ2-5; TRBD2 lines up with 9 middle nucleotides. The CDR3 region: CASSQDPTSGETQYF. In nucleotides, the sequence is TGTGCCAGCAGCCAAGATCCGACTAGCGGAGAGACCCAGTACTTC.